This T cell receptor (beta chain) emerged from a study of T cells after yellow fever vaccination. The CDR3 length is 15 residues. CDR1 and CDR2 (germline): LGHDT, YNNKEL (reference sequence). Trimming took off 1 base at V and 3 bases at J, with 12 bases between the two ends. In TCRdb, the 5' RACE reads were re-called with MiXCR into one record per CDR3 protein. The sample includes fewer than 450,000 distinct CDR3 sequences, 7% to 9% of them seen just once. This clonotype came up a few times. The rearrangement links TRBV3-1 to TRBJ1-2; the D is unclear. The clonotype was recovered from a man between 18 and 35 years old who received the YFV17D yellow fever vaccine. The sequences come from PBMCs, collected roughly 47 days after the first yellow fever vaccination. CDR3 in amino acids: CASSQAAGLDYGYTF. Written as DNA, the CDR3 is TGTGCCAGCAGCCAAGCCGCGGGGTTAGACTATGGCTACACCTTC.